The 22 T cell receptor beta chains reported below all come from one sample, sequenced in a study of T cell responses to AZD1222 COVID-19 vaccine. This table comes from immunoSEQ multiplex PCR, and its TCRdb copy is limited to in-frame clones, with some not included. The sample lists about 120,000 clones, around 93% occurring once. Source: peripheral blood, taken on day 0 of AZD1222 vaccination. The receptor source for this set is an adult in good health.

This clone has a single count. This chain links TRBV4-1 with TRBJ1-5; D gene ambiguous. The V gene lost 2 bases and the J gene lost 4 bases, with 6 bases spanning the gap. The germline gives CDR1 MGHRA, CDR2 YSYEKL. CDR3 length: 13 amino acids. The CDR3 DNA reads TGCGCCAGCAGCCAATCTGGGAATCAGCCCCAGCATTTT. Protein sequence: CASSQSGNQPQHF.

This sequence joins TRBV7-2 and TRBJ1-2, with D unresolved. The CDR3 is 13 residues long. The V gene's germline CDR1 is SGHTA and CDR2 FQGNSA. V dropped 3 bases and J dropped 7 bases, with 12 bases sitting between them. The CDR3 DNA reads TGTGCCAGCAGCTTCGAGACACTAGGTGGCTACACCTTC. It codes for CASSFETLGGYTF. Combining the CDR3 with reference TRBV7-2 and TRBJ1-2 gives the whole variable domain GAGVSQSPSNKVTEKGKDVELRCDPISGHTALYWYRQSLGQGLEFLIYFQGNSAPDKSGLPSDRFSAERTGGSVSTLTIQRTQQEDSAVYLCASSFETLGGYTFGSGTRLTVV.

The chain employs TRBV5-5 and TRBJ1-2; D gene ambiguous. V gave up 0 bases and J gave up 1 base, with 10 bases separating them. The germline gives CDR1 SGHKS, CDR2 YYEKEE (reference sequence). There are 15 residues in the CDR3. CDR3 sequence reads: CASSLDGPNNYGYTF. In DNA form, the CDR3 reads TGTGCCAGCAGCTTGGATGGGCCAAATAACTATGGCTACACCTTC.

This chain links TRBV19 with TRBJ2-3; no firm D call. The CDR3 is 11 residues long. CDR1 and CDR2 from the germline V gene are LNHDA and SQIVND (reference sequence). V lost 3 bases and J 7 bases, leaving 5 bases between the germline ends. CDR3 sequence (DNA): TGTGCCAGTAGTATCTCGAATACGCAGTATTTT. Translating gives CASSISNTQYF.

The chain uses TRBV6-5 and TRBJ2-6; 8 nucleotides agree with TRBD1. The CDR3 totals 15 residues. Looked up from germline, CDR1 is MNHEY and CDR2 is SVGAGI. This CDR3 is CATLQGAAGANVLTF. In nucleotides, the CDR3 is TGTGCAACTCTCCAGGGGGCGGCTGGGGCCAACGTCCTGACTTTC.

The chain is built from TRBV19 and TRBJ1-2, with D perhaps TRBD1 (5 bases). CDR3 length: 13 residues. Trimming removed 4 bases at V and 5 bases at J, with 11 bases between. Germline V gives CDR1 LNHDA, CDR2 SQIVND (reference sequence). The CDR3, as DNA: TGTGCCAGTAGTAGCCTGGGGGGTTATGGCTACACCTTC. The encoded protein is CASSSLGGYGYTF.

The V gene is TRBV7-2, the J gene TRBJ1-3; TRBD1 is a possible D gene (6 bases). Deletions cut 3 bases from V and 0 bases from J, with 9 bases between. The germline CDR1 and CDR2 sequences are SGHTA and FQGNSA. The CDR3 runs to 15 residues. In nucleotides, the CDR3 is TGTGCCAGCAGCTTGACAGGTCTCTCTGGAAACACCATATATTTT. Translation gives CASSLTGLSGNTIYF. The whole variable domain, remainder taken from reference TRBV7-2 and TRBJ1-3, is GAGVSQSPSNKVTEKGKDVELRCDPISGHTALYWYRQSLGQGLEFLIYFQGNSAPDKSGLPSDRFSAERTGGSVSTLTIQRTQQEDSAVYLCASSLTGLSGNTIYFGEGSWLTVV.

This sequence joins TRBV6-5 and TRBJ2-7; D is possibly TRBD2 (6 bases). The germline V gene encodes CDR1 MNHEY and CDR2 SVGAGI. The length of the CDR3 is 12 residues. V dropped 7 bases and J dropped 7 bases, with 14 bases sitting between them. This chain's CDR3 is CASMRDSTEQYF. The CDR3 bases are TGTGCCAGCATGAGGGACTCAACGGAGCAGTACTTC.

The V call is TRBV28, the J call TRBJ1-5, with D possibly being TRBD1 (5 bases). Germline V lookup: CDR1 MDHEN, CDR2 SYDVKM. The CDR3 is 15 amino acids. With 4 bases removed from V and 4 bases from J, the gap between germline ends came to 14 bases. As DNA, the CDR3 is TGTGCCAGCAGTTCCCGGGGGACCTATAATCAGCCCCAGCATTTT. Residues: CASSSRGTYNQPQHF.

The V and J genes are TRBV4-1 and TRBJ1-6; D call uncertain. Trimming pared 0 bases from V and 4 bases from J, leaving 13 bases between. The CDR3 sequence is 17 residues long. Germline CDR1 MGHRA, CDR2 YSYEKL. The CDR3 is CASSQDPQDPYNSPLHF. The CDR3 coding sequence is TGCGCCAGCAGCCAAGATCCCCAGGATCCGTATAATTCACCCCTCCACTTT.

This chain uses TRBV6-5 with TRBJ2-4; no clear D. Trimming pared 0 bases from V and 0 bases from J, leaving 9 bases between. CDR1 is MNHEY, CDR2 SVGAGI, per germline. The CDR3 is 16 amino acids. CDR3 nucleotide sequence: TGTGCCAGCAGTTACTCGTCGTCGGTAGCCAAAAACATTCAGTACTTC. Encoded protein: CASSYSSSVAKNIQYF.

The rearrangement uses TRBV28 and TRBJ2-1, with D perhaps matching TRBD1 (5 bases). This CDR3 is 14 amino acids long. Germline CDR1 reads MDHEN; CDR2 reads SYDVKM. The V gene lost 4 bases and the J gene lost 6 bases, with 13 bases spanning the gap. The CDR3 spells CASSSPRQLNEQFF. The DNA of the CDR3 is TGTGCCAGCAGTTCCCCCAGACAGCTCAATGAGCAGTTCTTC.

The chain couples TRBV11-2 to TRBJ1-1; TRBD1 is a possible D gene (5 bases). V was pared by 5 bases and J by 10 bases, with 20 bases between. Looked up from germline, CDR1 is SGHAT and CDR2 is FQNNGV. There are 14 residues in the CDR3. The CDR3 here is CASSNQVQGAGAFF. Written as DNA, the CDR3 is TGTGCCAGCAGCAACCAGGTGCAAGGGGCAGGAGCTTTCTTT.

J is TRBJ2-5 and V is TRBV9; 8 bases map to TRBD1. The CDR3 runs to 15 residues. Trimming took 0 bases from V and 5 from J; bases not matched to a gene: 6. CDR1 is SGDLS and CDR2 is YYNGEE in the germline V gene. The DNA for the CDR3 is TGTGCCAGCAGCGTAGGGACAGGGAATGTGGAGACCCAGTACTTC. Translation: CASSVGTGNVETQYF.

The gene calls are TRBV6-5 and TRBJ2-1; D possibly corresponds to TRBD2 (6 bases). Trimming stripped 4 bases from V and 5 bases from J, with 15 bases between. Germline V gene data show CDR1 as MNHEY and CDR2 as SVGAGI. The CDR3 is made up of 15 amino acids. The CDR3 spells CASSSFGGRHNEQFF. The CDR3, as DNA: TGTGCCAGCAGTTCGTTCGGAGGGAGACACAATGAGCAGTTCTTC.

Only a few counts were recorded for this clone. The rearrangement joins TRBV13 to TRBJ2-3; 11 bases align to TRBD2. The CDR3 spans 17 residues. Germline V gene sequence: CDR1 PRHDT, CDR2 FYEKMQ (reference sequence). The junction had 10 bases not matched to a gene; V was cut back by 5 bases and J by 3 bases. Here the CDR3 DNA reads TGTGCCAGCAGCCAACCGATAGGACTAGCGGGTACAGATACGCAGTATTTT. It encodes CASSQPIGLAGTDTQYF.

The chain uses TRBV7-2 and TRBJ2-3; TRBD2 is a possible D gene (7 bases). The V end was cut by 5 bases, the J end by 8 bases, with 14 bases between. The germline gives CDR1 SGHTA, CDR2 FQGNSA. The CDR3 has 13 residues. This chain's CDR3 is CASSLGGASTQYF. CDR3 nucleotide sequence: TGTGCCAGCAGCCTAGGGGGGGCTAGTACGCAGTATTTT.

The rearrangement links TRBV6-2 or TRBV6-3 to TRBJ2-7; 7 nucleotides agree with TRBD2. The CDR3 has 19 residues. Germline loops: CDR1 MNHEY, CDR2 SVGEGT. With V trimmed by 2 bases and J by 4 bases, 20 bases remained unmatched. CDR3 amino acids: CASSYAAGVLGERIYEQYF. The CDR3 region has the DNA TGTGCCAGCAGTTACGCCGCGGGGGTGTTGGGGGAAAGGATTTACGAGCAGTACTTC.

This chain uses TRBV5-5 with TRBJ1-1; no clear D. CDR1 is SGHKS and CDR2 is YYEKEE in the germline V gene (reference sequence). V was cut by 0 bases and J by 1 base, with 4 bases left in between. There are 13 residues in the CDR3. CDR3: CASSLVPNTEAFF. The CDR3 region has the DNA TGTGCCAGCAGCTTGGTTCCGAACACTGAAGCTTTCTTT.

CDR3 DNA: TGTGCCAGCAGCTACAGGGCCTACGAGCAGTACTTC. Encoded protein: CASSYRAYEQYF. The chain joins TRBV7-9 to TRBJ2-7; D may be TRBD1 (6 bases). Germline lookup yields CDR1 SEHNR and CDR2 FQNEAQ (reference sequence). This CDR3 comprises 12 residues. The V gene lost 4 bases and the J gene lost 2 bases, with 6 bases spanning the gap.

This sequence joins TRBV7-6 and TRBJ2-1; 10 bases line up with TRBD2. Germline CDR1 reads SGHVS; CDR2 reads FNYEAQ. Trimming cost V 5 bases and J 8 bases; bases outside gene matches: 15. The CDR3 consists of 17 residues. Here the CDR3 DNA reads TGTGCCAGCAGCCTTCAGGCCCTAGCGGGAGTTGTTGATGAGCAGTTCTTC. It yields the protein CASSLQALAGVVDEQFF. Variable domain in full (rest from reference TRBV7-6 and TRBJ2-1): GAGVSQSPRYKVTKRGQDVALRCDPISGHVSLYWYRQALGQGPEFLTYFNYEAQQDKSGLPNDRFSAERPEGSISTLTIQRTEQRDSAMYRCASSLQALAGVVDEQFFGPGTRLTVL.

The V gene is TRBV6-1, the J gene TRBJ1-5, with a weak D call TRBD1 (5 bases). This CDR3 is 14 amino acids long. The germline gives CDR1 MNHNS, CDR2 SASEGT. V lost 1 base to trimming and J lost 4 bases, with 8 bases between them. The CDR3 sequence is CASSEEQENQPQHF. As DNA, the CDR3 is TGTGCCAGCAGTGAAGAACAGGAGAATCAGCCCCAGCATTTT.